Sequencing of this T cell receptor (beta chain) was carried out in a study of T-cell reconstitution after alpha-beta-depleted transplantation in children (dated by TCRdb to 2016 to 2017). In the study overall: Using TCR repertoire profiling, the study followed T-cell immune reconstitution in a quantitative way in children after TCRalphabeta/CD19-depleted allogeneic hematopoietic cell transplantation.

The germline V and J ends show losses of 2 bases and 4 bases respectively, and no gene match explains 7 bases of the junction. The germline V gene supplies CDR1 SGHRS and CDR2 YFSETQ. The CDR3 goes from the cysteine to the phenylalanine over 15 residues. CDR3 DNA is the only sequence kept; it has 45 bases, read in frame from the first base. Library preparation used PCR. These reads were obtained on an Illumina HiSeq 2500. TCR library preparation used molecular barcoding, with unique molecular identifiers applied to normalize quantification of the TCRbeta repertoire. TCRdb handled the public reads itself, with Q25 trimming in fastp and clone calling in MiXCR, and kept productive beta chains. Every distinct CDR3 protein forms one entry, paired with its most common genes and DNA. The sample table records some 530,000 distinct CDR3 sequences; around 13% of these occur just once. Around 6% of the sample is held by the ten biggest clonotypes.

At least ten counts were recorded for this clonotype. It has no known antigen specificity. No much larger clonotype is one base removed from it; base qualities were not supplied. The sequenced sample was PBMCs from the stem cell graft donor, obtained from the stem cell graft. The chain uses TRBV5-1 and TRBJ2-3, with 7 central nucleotides matching TRBD2. The origin of this receptor is a human donor who donated a stem cell graft to a child with combined immunodeficiency. The CDR3 reads CASSLMSGVADTQYF. The nucleotide sequence reads as follows: TGCGCCAGCAGCTTAATGAGCGGGGTTGCAGATACGCAGTATTTT.